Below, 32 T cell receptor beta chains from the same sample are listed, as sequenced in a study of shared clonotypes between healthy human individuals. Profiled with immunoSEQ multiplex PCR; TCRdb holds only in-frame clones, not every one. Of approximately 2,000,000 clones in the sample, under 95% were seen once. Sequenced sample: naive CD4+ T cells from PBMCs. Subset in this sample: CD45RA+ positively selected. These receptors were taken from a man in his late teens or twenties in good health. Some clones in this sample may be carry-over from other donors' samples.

CDR3 sequence reads: CASGWSTGNTGELFF. CDR3 sequence (DNA): TGTGCTAGTGGTTGGTCGACAGGGAACACCGGGGAGCTGTTTTTT. The chain couples TRBV12-5 to TRBJ2-2; D may be TRBD1 (6 bases). V was trimmed by 4 bases and J by 1 base, leaving 10 bases between them. This CDR3 has 15 amino acids. From germline, CDR1 is LGHNT and CDR2 FRNRAP. The whole variable domain, filled in from reference TRBV12-5 and TRBJ2-2, reads DARVTQTPRHKVTEMGQEVTMRCQPILGHNTVFWYRQTMMQGLELLAYFRNRAPLDDSGMPKDRFSAEMPDATLATLKIQPSEPRDSAVYFCASGWSTGNTGELFFGEGSRLTVL.

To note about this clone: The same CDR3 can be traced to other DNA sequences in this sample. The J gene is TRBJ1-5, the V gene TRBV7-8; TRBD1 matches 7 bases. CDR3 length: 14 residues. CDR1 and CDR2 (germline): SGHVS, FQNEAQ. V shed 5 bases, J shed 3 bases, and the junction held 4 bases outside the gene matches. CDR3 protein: CASSPGQANQPQHF. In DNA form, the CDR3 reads TGTGCCAGCAGCCCTGGACAGGCCAATCAGCCCCAGCATTTT.

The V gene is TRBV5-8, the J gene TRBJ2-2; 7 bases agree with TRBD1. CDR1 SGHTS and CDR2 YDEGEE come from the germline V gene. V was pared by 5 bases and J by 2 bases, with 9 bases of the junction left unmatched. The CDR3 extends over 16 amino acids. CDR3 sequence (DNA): TGTGCCAGCAGGCCTACAGGGGCGGGTAACACCGGGGAGCTGTTTTTT. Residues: CASRPTGAGNTGELFF.

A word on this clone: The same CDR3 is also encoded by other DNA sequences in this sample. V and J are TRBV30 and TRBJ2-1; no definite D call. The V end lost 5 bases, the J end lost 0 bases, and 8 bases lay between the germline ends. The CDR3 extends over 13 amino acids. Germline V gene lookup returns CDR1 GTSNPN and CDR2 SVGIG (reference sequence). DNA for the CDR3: TGTGCCTGGGGTGAGAGCTCCTACAATGAGCAGTTCTTC. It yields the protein CAWGESSYNEQFF.

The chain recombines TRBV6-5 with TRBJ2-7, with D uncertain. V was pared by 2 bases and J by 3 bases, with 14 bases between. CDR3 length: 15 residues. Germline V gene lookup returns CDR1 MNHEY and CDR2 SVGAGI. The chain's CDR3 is CASSYRVGFFYEQYF. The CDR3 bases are TGTGCCAGCAGTTACCGGGTAGGCTTCTTCTACGAGCAGTACTTC.

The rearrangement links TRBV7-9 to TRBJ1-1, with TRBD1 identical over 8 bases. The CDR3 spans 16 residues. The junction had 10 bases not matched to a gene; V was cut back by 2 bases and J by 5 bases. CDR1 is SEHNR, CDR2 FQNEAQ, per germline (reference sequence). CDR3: CASSLTRQGAGTEAFF. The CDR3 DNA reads TGTGCCAGCAGCTTAACCCGTCAGGGGGCGGGGACTGAAGCTTTCTTT.

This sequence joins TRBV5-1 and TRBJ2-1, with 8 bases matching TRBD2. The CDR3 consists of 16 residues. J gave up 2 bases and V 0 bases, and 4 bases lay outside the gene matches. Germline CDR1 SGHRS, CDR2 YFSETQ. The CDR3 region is CASSLASGSTYNEQFF. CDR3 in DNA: TGCGCCAGCAGCTTGGCGAGCGGGAGTACCTACAATGAGCAGTTCTTC. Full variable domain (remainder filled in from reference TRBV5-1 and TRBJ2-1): KAGVTQTPRYLIKTRGQQVTLSCSPISGHRSVSWYQQTPGQGLQFLFEYFSETQRNKGNFPGRFSGRQFSNSRSEMNVSTLELGDSALYLCASSLASGSTYNEQFFGPGTRLTVL.

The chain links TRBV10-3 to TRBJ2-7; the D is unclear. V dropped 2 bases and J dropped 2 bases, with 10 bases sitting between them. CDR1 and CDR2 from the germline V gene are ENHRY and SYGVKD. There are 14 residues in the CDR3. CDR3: CAISEREPTYEQYF. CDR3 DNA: TGTGCCATCAGTGAGAGGGAACCAACCTACGAGCAGTACTTC.

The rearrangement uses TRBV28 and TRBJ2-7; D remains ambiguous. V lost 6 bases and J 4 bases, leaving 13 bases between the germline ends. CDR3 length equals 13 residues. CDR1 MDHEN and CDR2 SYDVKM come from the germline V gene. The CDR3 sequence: CASSSTPLYEQYF. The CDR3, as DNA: TGTGCCAGCAGCTCTACTCCCCTATACGAGCAGTACTTC.

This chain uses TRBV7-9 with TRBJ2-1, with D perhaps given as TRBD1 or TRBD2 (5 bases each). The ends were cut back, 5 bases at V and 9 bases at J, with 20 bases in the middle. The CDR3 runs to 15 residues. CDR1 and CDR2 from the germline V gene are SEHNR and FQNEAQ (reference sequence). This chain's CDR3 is CASSPGRWRVGEQFF. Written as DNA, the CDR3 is TGTGCCAGCAGCCCGGGACGGTGGCGGGTGGGTGAGCAGTTCTTC.

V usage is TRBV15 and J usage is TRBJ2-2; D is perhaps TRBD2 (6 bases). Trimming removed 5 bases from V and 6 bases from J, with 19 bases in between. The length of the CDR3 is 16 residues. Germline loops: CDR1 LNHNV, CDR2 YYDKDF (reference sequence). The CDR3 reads CATSHATGVFPGELFF. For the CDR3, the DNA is TGTGCCACCAGCCACGCGACGGGAGTTTTTCCCGGGGAGCTGTTTTTT.

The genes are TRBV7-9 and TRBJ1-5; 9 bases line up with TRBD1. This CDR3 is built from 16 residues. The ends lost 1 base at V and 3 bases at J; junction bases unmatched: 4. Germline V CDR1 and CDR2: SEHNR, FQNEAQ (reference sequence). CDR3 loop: CASSLGGTGTNQPQHF. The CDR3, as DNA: TGTGCCAGCAGCTTAGGGGGGACAGGGACCAATCAGCCCCAGCATTTT.

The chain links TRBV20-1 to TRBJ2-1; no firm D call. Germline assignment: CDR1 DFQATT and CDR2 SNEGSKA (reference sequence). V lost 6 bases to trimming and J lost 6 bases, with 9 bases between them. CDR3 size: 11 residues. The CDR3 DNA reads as TGCAGTGCCCTTAGGTCCAATGAGCAGTTCTTC. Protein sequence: CSALRSNEQFF.

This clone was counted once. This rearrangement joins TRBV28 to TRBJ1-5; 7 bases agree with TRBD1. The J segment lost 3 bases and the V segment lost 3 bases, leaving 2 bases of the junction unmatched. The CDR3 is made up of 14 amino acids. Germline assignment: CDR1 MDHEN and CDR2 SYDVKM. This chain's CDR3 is CASSLDRLNQPQHF. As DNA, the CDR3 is TGTGCCAGCAGTTTGGACAGGCTCAATCAGCCCCAGCATTTT.

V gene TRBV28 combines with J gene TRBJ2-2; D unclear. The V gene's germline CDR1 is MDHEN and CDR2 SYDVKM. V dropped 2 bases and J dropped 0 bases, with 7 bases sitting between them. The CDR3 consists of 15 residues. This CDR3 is CASSLRMANTGELFF. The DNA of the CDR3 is TGTGCCAGCAGTTTACGGATGGCGAACACCGGGGAGCTGTTTTTT.

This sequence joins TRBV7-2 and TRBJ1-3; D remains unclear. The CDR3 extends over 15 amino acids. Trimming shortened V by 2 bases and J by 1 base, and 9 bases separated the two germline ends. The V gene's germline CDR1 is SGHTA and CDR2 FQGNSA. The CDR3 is CASSLRGGSGNTIYF. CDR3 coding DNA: TGTGCCAGCAGCTTACGGGGAGGGTCTGGAAACACCATATATTTT.

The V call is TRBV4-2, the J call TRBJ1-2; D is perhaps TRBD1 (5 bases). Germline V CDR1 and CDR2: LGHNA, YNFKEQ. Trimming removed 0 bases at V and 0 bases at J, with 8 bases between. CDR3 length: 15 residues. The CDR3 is CASSQDGTANYGYTF. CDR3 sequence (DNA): TGTGCCAGCAGCCAAGATGGGACCGCTAACTATGGCTACACCTTC.

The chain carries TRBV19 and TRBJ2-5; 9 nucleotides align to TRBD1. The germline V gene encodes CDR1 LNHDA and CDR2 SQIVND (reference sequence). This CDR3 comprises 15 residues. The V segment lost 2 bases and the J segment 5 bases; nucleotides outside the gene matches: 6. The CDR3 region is CASSISDRGSETQYF. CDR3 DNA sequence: TGTGCCAGTAGTATATCGGACAGGGGTTCGGAGACCCAGTACTTC.

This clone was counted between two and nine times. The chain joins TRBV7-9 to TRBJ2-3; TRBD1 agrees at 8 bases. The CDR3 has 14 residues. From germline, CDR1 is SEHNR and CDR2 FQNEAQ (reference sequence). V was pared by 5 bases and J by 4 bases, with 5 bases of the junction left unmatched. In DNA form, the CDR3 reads TGTGCCAGCAGCGACGGACAGGGCCCAGATACGCAGTATTTT. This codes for CASSDGQGPDTQYF. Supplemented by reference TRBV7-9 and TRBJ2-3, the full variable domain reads DTGVSQNPRHKITKRGQNVTFRCDPISEHNRLYWYRQTLGQGPEFLTYFQNEAQLEKSRLLSDRFSAERPKGSFSTLEIQRTEQGDSAMYLCASSDGQGPDTQYFGPGTRLTVL.

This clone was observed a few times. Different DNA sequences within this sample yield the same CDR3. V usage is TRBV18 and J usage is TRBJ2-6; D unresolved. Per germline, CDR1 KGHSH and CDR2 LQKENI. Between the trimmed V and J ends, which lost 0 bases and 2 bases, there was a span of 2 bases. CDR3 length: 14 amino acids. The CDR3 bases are TGTGCCAGCTCACCACCGGCTGGGGCCAACGTCCTGACTTTC. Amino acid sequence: CASSPPAGANVLTF.

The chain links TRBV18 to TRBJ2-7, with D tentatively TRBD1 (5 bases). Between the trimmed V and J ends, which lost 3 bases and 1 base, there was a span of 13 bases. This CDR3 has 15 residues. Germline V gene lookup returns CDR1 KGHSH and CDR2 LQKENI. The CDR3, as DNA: TGTGCCAGCTCACCGACACCGGACAAATCCTACGAGCAGTACTTC. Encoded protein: CASSPTPDKSYEQYF.

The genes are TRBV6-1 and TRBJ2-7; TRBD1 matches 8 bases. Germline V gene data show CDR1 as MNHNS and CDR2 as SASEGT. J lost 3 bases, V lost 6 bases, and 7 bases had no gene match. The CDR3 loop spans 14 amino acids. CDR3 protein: CASRGWTGHYEQYF. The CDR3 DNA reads TGTGCCAGCAGAGGTTGGACAGGGCACTACGAGCAGTACTTC.

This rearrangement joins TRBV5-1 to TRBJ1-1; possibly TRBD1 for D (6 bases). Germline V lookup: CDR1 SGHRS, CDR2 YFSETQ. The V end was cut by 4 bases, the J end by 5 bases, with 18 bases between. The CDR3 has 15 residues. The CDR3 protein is CASSLRGGAGTEAFF. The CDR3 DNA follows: TGCGCCAGCAGCCTGAGGGGGGGCGCGGGGACTGAAGCTTTCTTT.

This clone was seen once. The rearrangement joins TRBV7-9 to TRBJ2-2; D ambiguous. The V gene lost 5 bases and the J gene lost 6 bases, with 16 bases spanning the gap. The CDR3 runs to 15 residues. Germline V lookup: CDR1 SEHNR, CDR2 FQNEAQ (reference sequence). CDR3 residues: CASSQDLGLAGELFF. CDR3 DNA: TGTGCCAGCAGCCAAGACTTGGGTCTGGCCGGGGAGCTGTTTTTT.

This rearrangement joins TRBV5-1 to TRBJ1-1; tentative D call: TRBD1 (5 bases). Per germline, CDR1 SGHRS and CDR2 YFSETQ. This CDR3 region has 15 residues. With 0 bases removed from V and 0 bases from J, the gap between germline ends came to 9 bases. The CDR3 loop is CASSLDVTVNTEAFF. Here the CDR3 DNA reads TGCGCCAGCAGCTTGGACGTGACAGTGAACACTGAAGCTTTCTTT. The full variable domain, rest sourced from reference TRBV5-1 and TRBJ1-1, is KAGVTQTPRYLIKTRGQQVTLSCSPISGHRSVSWYQQTPGQGLQFLFEYFSETQRNKGNFPGRFSGRQFSNSRSEMNVSTLELGDSALYLCASSLDVTVNTEAFFGQGTRLTVV.

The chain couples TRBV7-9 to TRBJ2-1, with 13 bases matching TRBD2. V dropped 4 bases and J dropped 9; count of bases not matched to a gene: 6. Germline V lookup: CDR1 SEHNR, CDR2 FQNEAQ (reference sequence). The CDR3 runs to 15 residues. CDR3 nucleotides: TGTGCCAGCAGCTCACTAGCGGGAGGGCCGGTTGAGCAGTTCTTC. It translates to CASSSLAGGPVEQFF.

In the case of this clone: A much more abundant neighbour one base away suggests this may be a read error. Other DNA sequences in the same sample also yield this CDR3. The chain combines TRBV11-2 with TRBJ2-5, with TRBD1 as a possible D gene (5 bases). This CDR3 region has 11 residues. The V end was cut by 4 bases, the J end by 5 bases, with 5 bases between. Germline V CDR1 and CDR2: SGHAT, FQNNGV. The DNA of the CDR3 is TGTGCCAGCAGCTCAGGGGAGACCCAGTACTTC. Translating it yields CASSSGETQYF. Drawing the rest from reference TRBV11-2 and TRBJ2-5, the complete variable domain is EAGVAQSPRYKIIEKRQSVAFWCNPISGHATLYWYQQILGQGPKLLIQFQNNGVVDDSQLPKDRFSAERLKGVDSTLKIQPAKLEDSAVYLCASSSGETQYFGPGTRLLVL.

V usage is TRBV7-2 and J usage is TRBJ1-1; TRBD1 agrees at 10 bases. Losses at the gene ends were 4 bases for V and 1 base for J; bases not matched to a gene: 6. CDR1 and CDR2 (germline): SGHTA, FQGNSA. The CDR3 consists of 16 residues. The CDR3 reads CASSSGQGVGNTEAFF. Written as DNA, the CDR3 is TGTGCCAGCAGCTCCGGACAGGGGGTAGGGAACACTGAAGCTTTCTTT.

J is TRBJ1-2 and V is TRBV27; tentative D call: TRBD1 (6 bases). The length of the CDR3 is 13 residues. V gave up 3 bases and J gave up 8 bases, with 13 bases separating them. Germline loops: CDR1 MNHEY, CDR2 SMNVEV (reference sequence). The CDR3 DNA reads TGTGCCAGCAGTTTCAACAGGGAAGGGGGCTACACCTTC. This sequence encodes CASSFNREGGYTF.

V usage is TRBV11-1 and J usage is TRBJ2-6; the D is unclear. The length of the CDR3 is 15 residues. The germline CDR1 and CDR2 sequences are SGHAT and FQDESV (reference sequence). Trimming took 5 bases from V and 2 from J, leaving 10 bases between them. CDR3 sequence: CASSLEITGANVLTF. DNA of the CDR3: TGTGCCAGCAGCCTGGAAATTACTGGGGCCAACGTCCTGACTTTC. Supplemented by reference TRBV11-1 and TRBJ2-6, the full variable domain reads EAEVAQSPRYKITEKSQAVAFWCDPISGHATLYWYRQILGQGPELLVQFQDESVVDDSQLPKDRFSAERLKGVDSTLKIQPAELGDSAMYLCASSLEITGANVLTFGAGSRLTVL.

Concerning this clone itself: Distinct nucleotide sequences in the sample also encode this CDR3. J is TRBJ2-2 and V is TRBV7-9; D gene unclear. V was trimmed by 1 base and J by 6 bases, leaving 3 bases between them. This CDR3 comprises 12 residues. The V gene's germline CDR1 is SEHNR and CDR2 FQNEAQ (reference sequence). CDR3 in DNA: TGTGCCAGCAGCTTAGGTGCCGGGGAGCTGTTTTTT. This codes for CASSLGAGELFF.

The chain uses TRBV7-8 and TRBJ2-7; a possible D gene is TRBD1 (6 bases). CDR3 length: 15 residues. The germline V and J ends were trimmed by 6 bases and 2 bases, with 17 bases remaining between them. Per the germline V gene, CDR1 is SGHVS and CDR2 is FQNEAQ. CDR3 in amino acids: CASSLDRKATYEQYF. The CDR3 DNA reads TGTGCCAGCAGTCTCGACAGGAAAGCCACCTACGAGCAGTACTTC.